This T cell receptor beta chain is drawn from a study of response to subunit inactivated influenza vaccine. Whole-study results and caveats: It was suggested by the authors that few new T cells are recruited by each seasonal influenza vaccination.

The sample holds a few counts of this clonotype. Its antigen is currently unknown. TCRdb used MiXCR to reprocess the RT-PCR reads, holding one entry per CDR3 protein. The sample yields around 170,000 distinct CDR3 sequences, roughly 10% seen once. The V gene's germline CDR1 is MNHEY and CDR2 SMNVEV (reference sequence). This CDR3 contains 11 residues. V was trimmed by 6 bases and J by 8 bases, leaving 10 bases between them. This rearrangement joins TRBV27 to TRBJ1-1, with D possibly matching TRBD1 (6 bases). The sequencing here drew on CD8+ T cells sorted from PBMCs, taken less than 30 months after vaccination. This TCR was sampled from a man aged 50-75 years who received an inactivated influenza vaccine. CDR3 sequence (DNA): TGTGCCAGCAGACGGGGGGCGGAAGCTTTCTTT. Its protein is CASRRGAEAFF.